This T cell receptor beta chain was sequenced for a study of blood T cell repertoires in COVID-19. Study as a whole: Sites in the United States, Italy and Spain provided acute and convalescent COVID-19 samples. From T cells, B-cell-depleted T cells, or PBMCs came the material, which was cDNA or gDNA.

Germline V gene sequence: CDR1 SGHRS, CDR2 YFSETQ. Trimming took 3 bases from V and 5 from J; bases not matched to a gene: 8. This CDR3 region has 17 residues. In the authors' workflow: Estimates of nucleated cell counts were drawn from the amplification of reference gene primers. Method: immunoSEQ multiplex PCR; TCRdb's copy keeps in-frame clones and lacks some. The D gene and trimming were derived from the DNA, and the V and J assignments and clone size from that table. The sample shows about 180,000 clones, 85% to 95% of them seen only once. The material sequenced was peripheral blood. The source of this sequence is a man over 45 with acute or convalescent COVID-19. The chain joins TRBV5-1 to TRBJ2-1; 13 bases agree with TRBD2. The CDR3 here is CASSSRTSGRENNEQFF. The DNA of the CDR3 is TGCGCCAGCAGCTCCCGGACTAGCGGGAGAGAGAACAATGAGCAGTTCTTC.